This T cell receptor (beta chain) was profiled in a study of metastatic and nonmetastatic thyroid tumors. Many counts were recorded for this clone. The CDR3 has 15 amino acids. V shed 6 bases, J shed 2 bases, and the junction held 7 bases outside the gene matches. CDR1 MNHNS and CDR2 SASEGT come from the germline V gene. None of the patients had undergone any treatment ahead of thyroid surgery. Using MiXCR, TCRdb reanalyzed the PCR reads. This table has 43,000 or so clones, 16% appearing once. This TCR derives from a female donor with papillary thyroid cancer or a benign thyroid nodule (not recorded which). Some clones in this sample may be carry-over from other donors' samples. The sample consisted of blood. The rearrangement joins TRBV6-1 to TRBJ2-7, with TRBD2 matching over 10 bases. The CDR3 sequence: CASSTPGLATYEQYF. The CDR3 DNA reads TGTGCCAGCAGCACTCCGGGACTAGCGACCTACGAGCAGTACTTC.